Listed below are T cell receptor beta chains from one sample, sequenced in a study of CD8+CD57+ T cells in acquired aplastic anemia. TCRdb re-called the reads through MiXCR, storing one row per CDR3 protein. The table shows around 140,000 distinct CDR3 sequences, with less than 45% occurring only once. Source material: sorted CD4+, CD8+, or CD8+CD57+ T cells (not recorded which) from PBMCs. The receptors here all came from a human donor in good health, serving as a control. Both conserved end residues are part of each CDR3. The D gene is left open where the match is weak. Only some rows state a clone size, as once, few, many or a class for expanded clones.

NA	TRBV29-1	TRBJ1-1	many	TGCAGCGTTGAACCCCAATTGAACACTGAAGCTTTCTTT	CSVEPQLNTEAFF
NA	TRBV2	TRBJ2-5	NA	TGTGCCAGCTCCCTCTTGGGCCGGGGGGAGACCCAGTACTTC	CASSLLGRGETQYF
NA	TRBV5-4	TRBJ1-1	NA	TGTGCCAGCAGCTTGGCGGGGGGGAGGAACACTGAAGCTTTCTTT	CASSLAGGRNTEAFF
NA	TRBV12-3/TRBV12-4	TRBJ1-5	many	TGTGCCAGCAGTTTTCCTCCCGTGACCCAGCATTTT	CASSFPPVTQHF
TRBD1	TRBV7-9	TRBJ2-1	many	TGTGCCAGCAGCTCGAGTACAGGGGTTACCTACAATGAGCAGTTCTTC	CASSSSTGVTYNEQFF
TRBD2	TRBV19	TRBJ2-3	NA	TGTGCCAGTAGTGGGCGGGGGGGAGGTACAGATACGCAGTATTTT	CASSGRGGGTDTQYF
NA	TRBV11-2	TRBJ2-1	many	TGTGCCAGCAGCTCTCCCTTAACTGAGTTCGATGAGCAGTTCTTC	CASSSPLTEFDEQFF
TRBD2	TRBV6-4	TRBJ2-7	NA	TGTGCCAGCAGAACAGCGGGAGGGCGGGACGAGCAGTACTTC	CASRTAGGRDEQYF
NA	TRBV2	TRBJ2-3	once	TGTGCCAGCAGAGGGGGGGGGCAGTATTTT	CASRGGGQYF
NA	TRBV2	TRBJ2-5	many	TGTGCCAGCAGAAGGACAGCGCAAGAGACCCAGTACTTC	CASRRTAQETQYF
NA	TRBV10-1	TRBJ1-3	many	TGCGCCAGCAGTGTGGACCCCTCTGGAAACACCATATATTTT	CASSVDPSGNTIYF
NA	TRBV19	TRBJ1-1	NA	TGTGCCAGTAGTATTCGGCAGGGATTAGGGCAGAACACTGAAGCTTTCTTT	CASSIRQGLGQNTEAFF
NA	TRBV11-3	TRBJ1-5	NA	TGTGCCAGCAGCTTGTCGTGGGTAGGTCAGCCCCAGCATTTT	CASSLSWVGQPQHF
TRBD1	TRBV7-6	TRBJ2-5	many	TGTGCCAGCAGCCCCTCGGGACAGGGGTACCAAGAGACCCAGTACTTC	CASSPSGQGYQETQYF
NA	TRBV20-1	TRBJ2-7	few	TGCAGTGCTATTGGCGGAGTGGCAGGGGGGTCCTACGAGCAGTACTTC	CSAIGGVAGGSYEQYF
NA	TRBV7-9	TRBJ1-2	many	TGTGCCAGCAGCTTATCAGGGGAAGGCTACACCTTC	CASSLSGEGYTF
TRBD1	TRBV19	TRBJ2-2	NA	TGTGCCAGAGGGACAGGGGGCGACACCGGGGAGCTGTTTTTT	CARGTGGDTGELFF
NA	TRBV19	TRBJ2-1	NA	TGTGCCAGTACTCCAGGGAATTATGCCTACAATGAGCAGTTCTTC	CASTPGNYAYNEQFF
TRBD2	TRBV11-2	TRBJ2-1	NA	TGTGCCAGCAGCTTAGATAGGCGAGCGGGGGGGATTTTCTTC	CASSLDRRAGGIFF
NA	TRBV5-5	TRBJ1-1	many	TGTGCCAGCAGCTTGGTCAGGGGAGTTATGAACACTGAAGCTTTCTTT	CASSLVRGVMNTEAFF
NA	TRBV20-1	TRBJ1-5	many	TGCAGTGCTAGCGTGGGGGCGGCGGATCAGCCCCAGCATTTT	CSASVGAADQPQHF
NA	TRBV30	TRBJ1-1	many	TGTGCCTGGAGGACGGGGAACACTGAAGCTTTCTTT	CAWRTGNTEAFF
TRBD2	TRBV7-2	TRBJ2-7	many	TGTGCCAGCAGCTTAGCCAGTGGAGCGGGAGGGGTCTCCTACGAGCAGTACTTC	CASSLASGAGGVSYEQYF
NA	TRBV28	TRBJ1-1	few	TGTGCCAGCAGTTTCGACAGAGTCTTAAACACTGAAGCTTTCTTT	CASSFDRVLNTEAFF
NA	TRBV3-1	TRBJ1-6	many	TGTGCCAGCAGCTACGGCGTGGTGAAGAATTCACCCCTCCACTTT	CASSYGVVKNSPLHF
TRBD1	TRBV24-1	TRBJ2-5	many	TGTGCCACCAGTGACTCGGGACAGGGGAGAGAGACCCAGTACTTC	CATSDSGQGRETQYF
TRBD1	TRBV20-1	TRBJ2-7	NA	TGCAGTGCACAGGATCGGGACAGGGGCGATTACGAGCAGTACTTC	CSAQDRDRGDYEQYF
TRBD2	TRBV19	TRBJ2-2	many	TGTGCCAGTAGTATACAGCGGGGGGCCACCGGGGAGCTGTTTTTT	CASSIQRGATGELFF
TRBD1	TRBV24-1	TRBJ1-5	NA	TGTGCCACCAGAGGGACAGGGAATCAGCCCCAGCATTTT	CATRGTGNQPQHF
NA	TRBV3-1	TRBJ1-3	NA	TGTGCCAGCAGCCAAGATCTTATTTCGAGAAGTCTTGGAAACACCATATATTTT	CASSQDLISRSLGNTIYF
NA	TRBV5-5	TRBJ2-5	once	TGTGCCAGCAGCTTGGACGCCAAAGAGACCCAGTACTTC	CASSLDAKETQYF
TRBD1	TRBV6-5	TRBJ1-1	many	TGTGCCAGCAGTTATTCATGGACAGGGTCGAACACTGAAGCTTTCTTT	CASSYSWTGSNTEAFF
TRBD2	TRBV5-8	TRBJ2-7	many	TGTGCCAGCAGCTCCTCTAGCGGGGGCCATTACTTC	CASSSSSGGHYF
NA	TRBV15	TRBJ2-7	few	TGTGCCACCAGCAGAGATGTGGGGAGCTACGAGCAGTACTTC	CATSRDVGSYEQYF
NA	TRBV12-3/TRBV12-4	TRBJ2-2	NA	TGTGCCAGCACAGTGGGCGGGGCGCTGTTTTTT	CASTVGGALFF
NA	TRBV13	TRBJ2-7	NA	TGTGCCAGCAGCTCCACAAGGGGGAGCGACGAGCAGTACTTC	CASSSTRGSDEQYF
NA	TRBV12-5	TRBJ1-5	few	TGTGCTAGTGGTTTAGGGGTCATGATGGGGCAGCCCCAGCATTTT	CASGLGVMMGQPQHF
TRBD2	TRBV20-1	TRBJ2-6	NA	TGCAGTGCTTCCGCCGGGACTAGCAGCTCTGGGGCCAACGTCCTGACTTTC	CSASAGTSSSGANVLTF
NA	TRBV20-1	TRBJ2-7	NA	TGCAGTGCGTTTGGTAGCGGAACCTCCTACGTGCAGTACTTC	CSAFGSGTSYVQYF
TRBD2	TRBV3-1	TRBJ2-1	many	TGTGCCAGCAGCCACCGACTAGCCCAAATCAATGAGCAGTTCTTC	CASSHRLAQINEQFF
TRBD1	TRBV4-2	TRBJ2-5	many	TGTGCCAGCAGCCAAGGTACACAATACAGGGGTCAAGAGACCCAGTACTTC	CASSQGTQYRGQETQYF
TRBD2	TRBV6-1	TRBJ2-1	many	TGTGCCAGCAGTGAAGGACTAGCGGGACACAATGAGCAGTTCTTC	CASSEGLAGHNEQFF